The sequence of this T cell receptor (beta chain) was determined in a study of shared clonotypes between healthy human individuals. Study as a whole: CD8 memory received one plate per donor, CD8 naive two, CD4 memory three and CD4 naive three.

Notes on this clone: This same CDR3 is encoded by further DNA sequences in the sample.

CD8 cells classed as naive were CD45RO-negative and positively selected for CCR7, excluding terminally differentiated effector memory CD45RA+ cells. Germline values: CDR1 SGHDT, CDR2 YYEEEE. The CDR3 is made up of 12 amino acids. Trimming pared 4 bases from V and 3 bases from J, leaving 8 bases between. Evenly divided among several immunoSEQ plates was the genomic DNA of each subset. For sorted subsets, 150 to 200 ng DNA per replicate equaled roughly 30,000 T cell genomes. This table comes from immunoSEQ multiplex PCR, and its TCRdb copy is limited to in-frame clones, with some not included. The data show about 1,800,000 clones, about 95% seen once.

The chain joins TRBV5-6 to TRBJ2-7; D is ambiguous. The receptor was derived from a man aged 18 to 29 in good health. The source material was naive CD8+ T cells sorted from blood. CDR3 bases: TGTGCCAGCAGCCCGGGTAACTACGAGCAGTACTTC. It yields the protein CASSPGNYEQYF.